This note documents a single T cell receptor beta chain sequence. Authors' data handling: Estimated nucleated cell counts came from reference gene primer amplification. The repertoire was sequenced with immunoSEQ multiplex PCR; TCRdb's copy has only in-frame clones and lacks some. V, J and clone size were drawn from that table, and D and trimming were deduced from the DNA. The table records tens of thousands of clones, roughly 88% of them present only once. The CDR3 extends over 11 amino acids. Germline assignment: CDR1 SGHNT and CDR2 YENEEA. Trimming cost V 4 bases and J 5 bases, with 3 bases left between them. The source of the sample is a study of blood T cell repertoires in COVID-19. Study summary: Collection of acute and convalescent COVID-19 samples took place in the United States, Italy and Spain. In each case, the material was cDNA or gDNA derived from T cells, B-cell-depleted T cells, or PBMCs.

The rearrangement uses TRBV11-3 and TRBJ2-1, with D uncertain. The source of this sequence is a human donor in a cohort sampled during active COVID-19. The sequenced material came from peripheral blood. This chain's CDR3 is CASSSDNEQFF. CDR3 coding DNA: TGTGCCAGCAGCTCGGACAATGAGCAGTTCTTC.